These 9 T cell receptor beta chains were sequenced from one sample in a study of persistence of HIV-infected CD4 T cells. This nonspecific control used anti-CD3/anti-CD28 bead stimulation of CD4+ T cells. Sorting selected CD4+ T cells upregulating both CD40 ligand and CD69. No antigen has been assigned to these receptors. Sequencing used immunoSEQ version 4 in survey mode. Here immunoSEQ multiplex PCR was the method, and the copy in TCRdb shows in-frame clones only, minus some. Among under 45,000 clones listed, around 89% were seen once. Sample: CD4+ T cells sorted from PBMCs after approximately 19-hour stimulation, taken from a patient who received antiretroviral therapy. These receptors were obtained from an adult man with HIV who was CMV-seropositive.

This clone was observed a handful of times. The chain is built from TRBV7-2 and TRBJ2-7; no clear D. V gave up 1 base and J gave up 5 bases, with 9 bases separating them. CDR1 SGHTA and CDR2 FQGNSA come from the germline V gene. The CDR3 contains 13 residues. CDR3 in DNA: TGTGCCAGCAGCTTAGAGTCCAGGAACGAGCAGTACTTC. Its protein product is CASSLESRNEQYF.

The chain combines TRBV14 with TRBJ1-4; 7 bases align to TRBD1. The germline V gene encodes CDR1 SGHDN and CDR2 FVKESK. V lost 2 bases, J lost 4 bases, and 4 bases stayed unmatched. This CDR3 has 15 amino acids. The CDR3 sequence: CASSQRDRDNEKLFF. CDR3 bases: TGTGCCAGCAGCCAAAGAGACAGGGATAATGAAAAACTGTTTTTT.

The V call is TRBV4-1, the J call TRBJ1-2; D gene ambiguous. Germline V CDR1 and CDR2: MGHRA, YSYEKL. V was trimmed by 3 bases and J by 4 bases, leaving 21 bases between them. The CDR3 covers 17 residues. For the CDR3, the DNA is TGCGCCAGCAGCCATCCTATTAGGCCCTCCGGTGCCTATGGCTACACCTTC. Protein sequence: CASSHPIRPSGAYGYTF.

The rearrangement uses TRBV5-8 and TRBJ1-5; 7 nucleotides agree with TRBD1. The CDR3 is 14 residues long. Germline CDR1 and CDR2: SGHTS and YDEGEE. V shed 4 bases and J 4 bases; nucleotides not matched to a gene: 5. CDR3 nucleotides: TGTGCCAGCAGCCCGGGACAGCCGAATCAGCCCCAGCATTTT. This sequence encodes CASSPGQPNQPQHF.

V is TRBV18 and J is TRBJ2-7, with D unclear. This CDR3 has 13 residues. Germline V gene lookup returns CDR1 KGHSH and CDR2 LQKENI. Trimming cost V 3 bases and J 4 bases, with 10 bases left between them. In DNA, the CDR3 is TGTGCCAGCTCACCTTCACAGCTATACGAGCAGTACTTC. Protein product: CASSPSQLYEQYF.

This CDR3 reads CAIGTGQPYGYTF. CDR3 DNA: TGTGCCATCGGGACAGGACAACCCTATGGCTACACCTTC. The J gene is TRBJ1-2, the V gene TRBV10-3; 8 nucleotides match TRBD1. Germline CDR1 ENHRY, CDR2 SYGVKD. The CDR3 covers 13 residues. Trimming removed 8 bases from V and 4 bases from J; junction bases left unmatched: 6.

The chain uses TRBV3-1 (or the pseudogene TRBV3-2) and TRBJ1-2; D remains ambiguous. Germline CDR1 LGHDT, CDR2 YNNKEL (reference sequence). The CDR3 loop spans 14 amino acids. Trimming took off 1 base at V and 8 bases at J, with 14 bases between the two ends. The CDR3 DNA sequence: TGTGCCAGCAGCCAAGTCGAGGCGGGAAGAGGCTACACCTTC. Translated, it gives CASSQVEAGRGYTF.

The J gene is TRBJ1-5, the V gene TRBV27; D is unclear. The CDR3 is 17 amino acids. CDR1 and CDR2 from the germline V gene are MNHEY and SMNVEV (reference sequence). Trimming took 1 base from V and 0 from J, leaving 13 bases between them. CDR3 sequence (DNA): TGTGCCAGCAGTTTATTCGTCGACGGTATTAGCAATCAGCCCCAGCATTTT. Translated: CASSLFVDGISNQPQHF.

This chain joins TRBV27 and TRBJ2-6; D is ambiguous. V was cut by 6 bases and J by 0 bases, with 12 bases left in between. The CDR3 covers 16 residues. CDR1 and CDR2 from the germline V gene are MNHEY and SMNVEV (reference sequence). The CDR3: CASRPYTSSGANVLTF. The CDR3 DNA sequence: TGTGCCAGCAGACCCTACACGAGCTCTGGGGCCAACGTCCTGACTTTC. The full variable domain, rest sourced from reference TRBV27 and TRBJ2-6, is EAQVTQNPRYLITVTGKKLTVTCSQNMNHEYMSWYRQDPGLGLRQIYYSMNVEVTDKGDVPEGYKVSRKEKRNFPLILESPSPNQTSLYFCASRPYTSSGANVLTFGAGSRLTVL.